This passage covers 10 T cell receptor beta chains from one sample sequenced in a study of blood T cell repertoires in COVID-19. TCRdb's copy holds only in-frame clones and misses some; the assay was immunoSEQ multiplex PCR. The sample carries roughly 410,000 clones, approximately 87% recorded once. The sample taken for sequencing was peripheral blood. These receptors were collected from a woman aged 55-75 years with COVID-19, enrolled during active disease.

This clone was recorded only once. The gene calls are TRBV12-3 or TRBV12-4 and TRBJ1-5, with D unresolved. Trimming stripped 6 bases from V and 7 bases from J, with 10 bases between. This CDR3 comprises 12 residues. CDR3 protein: CASSPLRQPQHF. In nucleotides, the CDR3 is TGTGCCAGCAGCCCTCTAAGACAGCCCCAGCATTTT.

V usage is TRBV6-1 and J usage is TRBJ1-4; 9 positions agree with TRBD1. V trimming: 3 bases; J trimming: 2 bases; junction bases outside the gene matches: 7. The CDR3 has 17 amino acids. Per germline, CDR1 MNHNS and CDR2 SASEGT. CDR3 in amino acids: CASSDRGTGRTNEKLFF. The CDR3 DNA sequence: TGTGCCAGCAGTGATAGAGGGACAGGGAGGACTAATGAAAAACTGTTTTTT.

The count of this clone is one. The gene calls are TRBV3-1 (or the pseudogene TRBV3-2) and TRBJ1-5, with 8 bases fitting TRBD1. The J segment lost 2 bases and the V segment lost 2 bases, leaving 5 bases of the junction unmatched. The V gene's germline CDR1 is LGHDT and CDR2 YNNKEL (reference sequence). The CDR3 has 16 residues. CDR3 nucleotide sequence: TGTGCCAGCAGCCAATCAGGGGGCGCAGGCAATCAGCCCCAGCATTTT. Protein sequence: CASSQSGGAGNQPQHF.

The chain has TRBV6-5 and TRBJ2-1; D unclear. Germline CDR1 reads MNHEY; CDR2 reads SVGAGI. Between the trimmed V and J ends, which lost 5 bases and 7 bases, there was a span of 12 bases. The CDR3 loop spans 13 amino acids. The CDR3 DNA reads as TGTGCCAGCAGTACCTACGGGTCGAATGAGCAGTTCTTC. This gives the protein CASSTYGSNEQFF.

This clone has just one count. The chain uses TRBV5-4 and TRBJ2-1; 13 bases are a match to TRBD2. CDR3 length: 16 residues. Germline-derived CDR1 and CDR2 are SGHNT and YYREEE (reference sequence). V lost 4 bases and J lost 0; bases outside the gene matches: 1. The CDR3 DNA follows: TGTGCCAGCAGCGGGACTAGCGGGGTCTCCTACAATGAGCAGTTCTTC. This translates into CASSGTSGVSYNEQFF.

This clone was seen just once. The chain carries TRBV19 and TRBJ2-2; 7 bases align to TRBD2. V lost 7 bases, J lost 6 bases, and 8 bases stayed unmatched. From germline, CDR1 is LNHDA and CDR2 SQIVND (reference sequence). The CDR3 extends over 14 amino acids. The CDR3 reads CASMPPRGAGELFF. The CDR3 bases are TGTGCCAGTATGCCCCCCCGGGGGGCCGGGGAGCTGTTTTTT.

This chain joins TRBV5-4 and TRBJ1-3; no clear D gene. The CDR3 consists of 14 residues. V lost 4 bases and J lost 0, with 8 bases in between. The V gene's germline CDR1 is SGHNT and CDR2 YYREEE (reference sequence). This chain's CDR3 is CASSRLDSGNTIYF. CDR3 nucleotides: TGTGCCAGCAGCCGCCTAGACTCTGGAAACACCATATATTTT. Full variable domain (outside the CDR3, taken from reference TRBV5-4 and TRBJ1-3): ETGVTQSPTHLIKTRGQQVTLRCSSQSGHNTVSWYQQALGQGPQFIFQYYREEENGRGNFPPRFSGLQFPNYSSELNVNALELDDSALYLCASSRLDSGNTIYFGEGSWLTVV.

The CDR3 coding sequence is TGCAGCGTTGGGGAGGACATGAACACTGAAGCTTTCTTT. It is translated as CSVGEDMNTEAFF. This chain uses TRBV29-1 with TRBJ1-1, with D tentatively TRBD1 (5 bases). V lost 4 bases and J lost 0, with 9 bases in between. Germline assignment: CDR1 SQVTM and CDR2 ANQGSEA. The CDR3 sequence is 13 residues long.

The CDR3 DNA reads as TGCGCCAGCAGCCAATTTCAGGCGGGTAATTCACCCCTCCACTTT. Translating it yields CASSQFQAGNSPLHF. The chain carries TRBV4-1 and TRBJ1-6; D unclear. Trimming removed 2 bases at V and 6 bases at J, with 11 bases between. Germline values: CDR1 MGHRA, CDR2 YSYEKL. The CDR3 loop spans 15 amino acids.

This rearrangement joins TRBV15 to TRBJ2-7, with a weak D call TRBD1 (5 bases). Germline V CDR1 and CDR2: LNHNV, YYDKDF (reference sequence). V was shortened by 0 bases and J by 2 bases, with 11 bases between the two germline ends. The CDR3 has 15 amino acids. The CDR3 is CATSRDQGGPYEQYF. The DNA for the CDR3 is TGTGCCACCAGCAGAGATCAGGGCGGACCCTACGAGCAGTACTTC.